This T cell receptor beta chain derives from a study of blood T cells in healthy people across ages. Study overall: T cells yielded about one barcoded beta molecule per two cells through template switching.

Next came a second PCR, run for about 7 to 12 cycles, which used a sample-barcoded 5' primer along with a J-beta primer mix. Unique molecular identifiers of 12 random nucleotides labeled each cDNA. MiXCR was run by TCRdb on the 5' RACE reads, yielding one entry per CDR3 protein. The sample comprises 1,800,000 or so distinct CDR3 sequences, about two fifths of which are singletons, and roughly 23% rests with the top ten. V was cut by 4 bases and J by 5 bases, with 15 bases left in between. The CDR3 extends over 14 amino acids. Germline CDR1 reads SGHRS; CDR2 reads YFSETQ. The sequence was collected from a human donor in good health. This chain uses TRBV5-1 with TRBJ1-2, with D maybe TRBD1 (6 bases). The specimen was blood. This CDR3 reads CASSGGQGSYGYTF. DNA for the CDR3: TGCGCCAGCAGCGGGGGCCAGGGCTCATATGGCTACACCTTC.